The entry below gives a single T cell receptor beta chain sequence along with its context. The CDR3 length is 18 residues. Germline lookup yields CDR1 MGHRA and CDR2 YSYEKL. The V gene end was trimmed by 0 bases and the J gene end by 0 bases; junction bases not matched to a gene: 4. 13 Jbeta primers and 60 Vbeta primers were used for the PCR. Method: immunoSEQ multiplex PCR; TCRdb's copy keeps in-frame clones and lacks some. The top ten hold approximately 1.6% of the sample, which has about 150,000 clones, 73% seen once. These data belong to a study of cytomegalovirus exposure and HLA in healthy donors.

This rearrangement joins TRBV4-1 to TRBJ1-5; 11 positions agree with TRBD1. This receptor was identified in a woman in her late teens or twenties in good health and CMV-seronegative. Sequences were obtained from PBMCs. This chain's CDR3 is CASSQEGQGGNSNQPQHF. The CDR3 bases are TGCGCCAGCAGCCAAGAGGGACAGGGGGGAAATAGCAATCAGCCCCAGCATTTT.